This T cell receptor (beta chain) was captured by sequencing in a study of neoadjuvant anti-PD-1 for oral cavity cancer. J was trimmed by 4 bases and V by 8 bases; bases with no gene match: 6. The CDR3 loop spans 14 amino acids. CDR1 is MNHEY and CDR2 is SVGAGI in the germline V gene. Some clones are missing from TCRdb's copy, which holds only in-frame ones; the method was immunoSEQ multiplex PCR. The data hold about 16,000 clones, with about 70% observed a single time. The sample in question was PBMCs, obtained before nivolumab (anti-PD-1) treatment. This receptor was identified in a person aged 40 to 85 with oral cavity squamous cell carcinoma. The chain carries TRBV6-5 and TRBJ2-1; TRBD2 matches at 9 bases. The CDR3 DNA follows: TGTGCCAGCGGCAGGCGGGAGGGGTACAATGAGCAGTTCTTC. Translating it yields CASGRREGYNEQFF.